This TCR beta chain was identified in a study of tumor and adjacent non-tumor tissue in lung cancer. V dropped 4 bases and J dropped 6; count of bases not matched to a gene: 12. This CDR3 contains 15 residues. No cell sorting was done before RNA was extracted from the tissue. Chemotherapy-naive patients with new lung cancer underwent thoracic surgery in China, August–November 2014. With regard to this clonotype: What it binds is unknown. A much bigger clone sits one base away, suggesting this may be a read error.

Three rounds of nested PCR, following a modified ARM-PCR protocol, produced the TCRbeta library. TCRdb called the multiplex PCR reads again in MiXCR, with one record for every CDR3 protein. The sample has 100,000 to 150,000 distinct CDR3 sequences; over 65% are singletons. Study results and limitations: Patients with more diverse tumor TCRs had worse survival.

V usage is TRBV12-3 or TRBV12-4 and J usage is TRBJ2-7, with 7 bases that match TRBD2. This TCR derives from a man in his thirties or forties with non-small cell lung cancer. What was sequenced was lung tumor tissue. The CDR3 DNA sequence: TGTGCCAGCAGTTGGGGACTATCGGGAGCAGGCGAGCAGTACTTC. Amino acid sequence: CASSWGLSGAGEQYF.